The 21 T cell receptor beta chains below all came from one sample that was sequenced in a study of chemoradiotherapy in HPV16-positive cancers. Sequencing was performed with immunoSEQ multiplex PCR; in TCRdb, only in-frame clones are kept and a portion is missing. This sample has thousands of clones, with over 80% found just once. The sample in question was blood, obtained from a patient who underwent chemoradiotherapy. The receptors here all came from a human donor with HPV-associated anogenital cancer.

Only a few counts were recorded for this clone. The chain carries TRBV7-9 and TRBJ2-5; 9 nucleotides line up with TRBD1. Germline-derived CDR1 and CDR2 are SEHNR and FQNEAQ (reference sequence). The V gene end was trimmed by 4 bases and the J gene end by 4 bases; junction bases not matched to a gene: 4. CDR3 size: 14 residues. The DNA for the CDR3 is TGTGCCAGCAGCTCTACAGGGGGCGCAGAGACCCAGTACTTC. It yields the protein CASSSTGGAETQYF.

The chain is built from TRBV23-1 and TRBJ1-5, with no clear D. TRBV23-1 belongs to the ORF category, with a function that is uncertain. This CDR3 has 15 amino acids. Trimming pared 6 bases from V and 2 bases from J, leaving 14 bases between. The CDR3 DNA is TGCGCCAGCAGCCCTGACGACATGGGCAATCAGCCCCAGCATTTT. Translation: CASSPDDMGNQPQHF.

V usage is TRBV5-8 and J usage is TRBJ1-5; 8 nucleotides align to TRBD1. Unmatched junction bases numbered 7, after V lost 4 bases and J lost 1 base. Germline CDR1 reads SGHTS; CDR2 reads YDEGEE. There are 16 residues in the CDR3. CDR3 region: CASSPGRQGSNQPQHF. The CDR3, as DNA: TGTGCCAGCAGCCCCGGACGACAGGGGAGCAATCAGCCCCAGCATTTT.

To note about this clone: An end of the junction does not agree with germline; a read error may underlie this. The chain employs TRBV7-2 and TRBJ2-7; perhaps D is TRBD1 or TRBD2 (5 bases each). Germline values: CDR1 SGHTA, CDR2 FQGNSA. The CDR3 covers 14 residues. CDR3 sequence: CASSRQASRDEQYF. The CDR3 DNA reads as TGTGCCAGCAGCCGCCAGGCCTCCAGGGACGAGCAGTACTTT. Full variable domain (remainder filled in from reference TRBV7-2 and TRBJ2-7): GAGVSQSPSNKVTEKGKDVELRCDPISGHTALYWYRQSLGQGLEFLIYFQGNSAPDKSGLPSDRFSAERTGGSVSTLTIQRTQQEDSAVYLCASSRQASRDEQYFGPGTRLTVT.

This sequence joins TRBV7-9 and TRBJ1-2, with D uncertain. The CDR3 totals 14 residues. V gave up 1 base and J gave up 4 bases, with 10 bases separating them. The germline V gene encodes CDR1 SEHNR and CDR2 FQNEAQ (reference sequence). Here the CDR3 reads CASSLVLPGYGYTF. The DNA for the CDR3 is TGTGCCAGCAGCTTAGTTCTTCCCGGCTATGGCTACACCTTC. Full variable domain (missing parts from reference TRBV7-9 and TRBJ1-2): DTGVSQNPRHKITKRGQNVTFRCDPISEHNRLYWYRQTLGQGPEFLTYFQNEAQLEKSRLLSDRFSAERPKGSFSTLEIQRTEQGDSAMYLCASSLVLPGYGYTFGSGTRLTVV.

This clone was seen a few times. V and J are TRBV5-1 and TRBJ1-4, with no clear D. Germline V lookup: CDR1 SGHRS, CDR2 YFSETQ. This CDR3 contains 12 residues. The germline V and J ends were trimmed by 5 bases and 6 bases, with 8 bases remaining between them. The CDR3 DNA is TGCGCCAGCAGTGGGGAGGATGAAAAACTGTTTTTT. This encodes CASSGEDEKLFF. Full variable domain (outside the CDR3, taken from reference TRBV5-1 and TRBJ1-4): KAGVTQTPRYLIKTRGQQVTLSCSPISGHRSVSWYQQTPGQGLQFLFEYFSETQRNKGNFPGRFSGRQFSNSRSEMNVSTLELGDSALYLCASSGEDEKLFFGSGTQLSVL.

The chain uses TRBV11-2 and TRBJ2-2, with D tentatively TRBD1 or TRBD2 (5 bases each). The CDR3 is 14 amino acids. Trimming stripped 6 bases from V and 5 bases from J, with 13 bases between. Germline V gene lookup returns CDR1 SGHAT and CDR2 FQNNGV. The CDR3 region has the DNA TGTGCCAGCAGTTACGGGACCCAAACCGGGGAGCTGTTTTTT. This sequence encodes CASSYGTQTGELFF.

The rearrangement links TRBV6-5 to TRBJ2-7; the D call may be TRBD1 or TRBD2 (5 bases each). The germline V gene has CDR1 MNHEY and CDR2 SVGAGI. V was shortened by 0 bases and J by 1 base, with 7 bases between the two germline ends. The CDR3 sequence is 14 residues long. The CDR3 loop reads CASSYSGESYEQYF. In DNA, the CDR3 is TGTGCCAGCAGTTACTCGGGGGAATCCTACGAGCAGTACTTC.

The genes are TRBV19 and TRBJ2-7; D unresolved. There are 13 residues in the CDR3. Per germline, CDR1 LNHDA and CDR2 SQIVND (reference sequence). V was pared by 1 base and J by 3 bases, with 7 bases between. CDR3 sequence: CASSIGQIYEQYF. The CDR3 DNA sequence: TGTGCCAGTAGTATAGGCCAAATCTACGAGCAGTACTTC. The whole variable domain, remainder taken from reference TRBV19 and TRBJ2-7, is DGGITQSPKYLFRKEGQNVTLSCEQNLNHDAMYWYRQDPGQGLRLIYYSQIVNDFQKGDIAEGYSVSREKKESFPLTVTSAQKNPTAFYLCASSIGQIYEQYFGPGTRLTVT.

In this sample, this clone turned up a few times. This chain joins TRBV11-2 and TRBJ2-7; no reliable D call. V lost 8 bases and J lost 7, with 15 bases in between. The germline V gene encodes CDR1 SGHAT and CDR2 FQNNGV. This CDR3 is 12 amino acids long. The CDR3 DNA follows: TGTGCCAGCCATGCAATCGGTCGGGAGCAGTACTTC. Protein product: CASHAIGREQYF.

The chain combines TRBV2 with TRBJ1-1, with D unclear. This CDR3 comprises 13 residues. Trimming stripped 4 bases from V and 4 bases from J, with 10 bases between. The germline gives CDR1 SNHLY, CDR2 FYNNEI. The CDR3 bases are TGTGCCAGCAGTGTTGAGGTTAGCACTGAAGCTTTCTTT. It translates to CASSVEVSTEAFF.

The chain couples TRBV7-2 to TRBJ1-5; 10 bases map to TRBD1. From germline, CDR1 is SGHTA and CDR2 FQGNSA. Losses at the gene ends were 3 bases for V and 0 bases for J; bases not matched to a gene: 5. The CDR3 has 17 residues. The CDR3, as DNA: TGTGCCAGCAGCTTGGGGACAGGGGCATATAGCAATCAGCCCCAGCATTTT. This gives the protein CASSLGTGAYSNQPQHF. The full variable domain, in which reference TRBV7-2 and TRBJ1-5 provide the parts outside the CDR3, is GAGVSQSPSNKVTEKGKDVELRCDPISGHTALYWYRQSLGQGLEFLIYFQGNSAPDKSGLPSDRFSAERTGGSVSTLTIQRTQQEDSAVYLCASSLGTGAYSNQPQHFGDGTRLSIL.

This chain links TRBV19 with TRBJ2-7, with a possible D match to TRBD1 (6 bases). V shed 6 bases and J shed 11 bases, with 20 bases lying between them. This CDR3 spans 13 amino acids. CDR1 and CDR2 (germline): LNHDA, SQIVND (reference sequence). CDR3 coding DNA: TGTGCCAGTAGAGACAGGAGATCTCCGAGAGAGTACTTC. It codes for CASRDRRSPREYF.

V usage is TRBV29-1 and J usage is TRBJ1-5; possible D gene TRBD1, 5 bases. Germline CDR1 is SQVTM and CDR2 is ANQGSEA. The CDR3 consists of 13 residues. The germline V and J ends were trimmed by 7 bases and 5 bases, with 15 bases remaining between them. The CDR3: CSASGGGDQPQHF. As DNA, the CDR3 is TGCAGCGCCTCGGGGGGGGGAGATCAGCCCCAGCATTTT.

The V gene is TRBV7-9, the J gene TRBJ2-5; no clear D gene. This CDR3 contains 14 residues. V was shortened by 4 bases and J by 7 bases, with 16 bases between the two germline ends. The germline V gene encodes CDR1 SEHNR and CDR2 FQNEAQ (reference sequence). The CDR3 DNA is TGTGCCAGCAGCTCAGATGAAGAGATACGGACCCAGTACTTC. The encoded protein is CASSSDEEIRTQYF.

The gene calls are TRBV6-5 and TRBJ2-5; D remains ambiguous. CDR3 length: 13 amino acids. The germline CDR1 and CDR2 sequences are MNHEY and SVGAGI. Trimming took off 6 bases at V and 5 bases at J, with 13 bases between the two ends. CDR3 protein: CASSPGRRETQYF. The CDR3 nucleotides are TGTGCCAGCAGCCCCGGAAGGCGGGAGACCCAGTACTTC.

This chain connects TRBV6-5 to TRBJ1-1; D is ambiguous. Per germline, CDR1 MNHEY and CDR2 SVGAGI. Trimming cost V 6 bases and J 0 bases, with 2 bases left between them. The CDR3 loop spans 11 amino acids. This chain's CDR3 is CASRLNTEAFF. In nucleotides, the CDR3 is TGTGCCAGCAGGCTGAACACTGAAGCTTTCTTT.

The chain uses TRBV11-2 and TRBJ2-7; D not certain. Per germline, CDR1 SGHAT and CDR2 FQNNGV. The V end lost 2 bases, the J end lost 7 bases, and 9 bases lay between the germline ends. This CDR3 contains 12 residues. The CDR3 reads CASSLPVGEQYF. CDR3 in DNA: TGTGCCAGCAGCTTACCCGTAGGGGAGCAGTACTTC.

The chain combines TRBV7-2 with TRBJ1-2, with D tentatively TRBD1 (5 bases). Germline V gene data show CDR1 as SGHTA and CDR2 as FQGNSA. Trimming left V 3 bases short and J 6 bases short, with 8 bases between. The CDR3 loop spans 12 amino acids. CDR3 sequence (DNA): TGTGCCAGCAGCTTCCCAGGGAATGGCTACACCTTC. Protein: CASSFPGNGYTF. Looking up the rest from reference TRBV7-2 and TRBJ1-2 gives the full variable domain: GAGVSQSPSNKVTEKGKDVELRCDPISGHTALYWYRQSLGQGLEFLIYFQGNSAPDKSGLPSDRFSAERTGGSVSTLTIQRTQQEDSAVYLCASSFPGNGYTFGSGTRLTVV.

The chain joins TRBV27 to TRBJ2-2; 9 positions match TRBD2. Germline assignment: CDR1 MNHEY and CDR2 SMNVEV (reference sequence). V lost 3 bases and J lost 6; bases outside the gene matches: 11. This CDR3 region has 17 residues. The CDR3 sequence: CASSFVAGAPGAGELFF. CDR3 nucleotides: TGTGCCAGCAGTTTTGTAGCGGGGGCCCCTGGAGCCGGGGAGCTGTTTTTT.

The chain carries TRBV5-4 and TRBJ2-5; TRBD1 matches at 7 bases. With the DNA end fitting TRBJ2-7 better, the J assignment may be wrong. Germline V lookup: CDR1 SGHNT, CDR2 YYREEE (reference sequence). This CDR3 comprises 14 residues. CDR3 residues: CASSYGQEENEQYF. The CDR3 nucleotides are TGTGCCAGCAGCTACGGACAGGAGGAGAACGAGCAGTACTTC.